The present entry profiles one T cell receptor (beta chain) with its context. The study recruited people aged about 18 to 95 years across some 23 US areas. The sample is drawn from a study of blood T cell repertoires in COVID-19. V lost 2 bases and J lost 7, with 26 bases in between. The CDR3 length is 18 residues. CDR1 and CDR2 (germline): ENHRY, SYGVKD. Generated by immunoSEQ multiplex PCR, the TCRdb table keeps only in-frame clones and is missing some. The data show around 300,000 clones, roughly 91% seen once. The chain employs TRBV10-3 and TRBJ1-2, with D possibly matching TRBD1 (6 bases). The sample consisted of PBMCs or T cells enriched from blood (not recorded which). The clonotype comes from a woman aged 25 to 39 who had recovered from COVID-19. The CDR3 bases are TGTGCCATCAGTGAGAGGGGACATACCCAACCCCCTCATAGTGGCTACACCTTC. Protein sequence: CAISERGHTQPPHSGYTF.